This TCR beta chain is from a study of cytomegalovirus exposure and HLA in healthy donors. This CDR3 is built from 14 residues. The ends lost 6 bases at V and 2 bases at J; junction bases unmatched: 4. In germline, CDR1 is SGHRS, CDR2 YFSETQ. The PCR made use of 60 Vbeta and 13 Jbeta primers. Libraries were prepared by immunoSEQ multiplex PCR; TCRdb keeps only in-frame clonotypes and omits some of them. The table lists roughly 100,000 clones, approximately 77% of them singletons, with less than 5% in the top ten. V gene TRBV5-1 combines with J gene TRBJ2-3; 9 bases match TRBD2. This receptor was obtained from a woman in her thirties or forties in good health and CMV-seronegative. Source material: PBMCs. The CDR3 protein is CASKTSGVTDTQYF. The DNA of the CDR3 is TGCGCCAGCAAGACTAGCGGAGTCACAGATACGCAGTATTTT.